This passage covers 28 T cell receptor beta chains from one sample sequenced in a study of memory CD4+ T cells and cytomegalovirus serostatus. Measured with immunoSEQ multiplex PCR; TCRdb has only the in-frame clones, and not every one. The sample lists approximately 74,000 clones, more than 75% occurring once. Single viable CD3+CD4+CD8-CD45RO+ cells were sorted as the memory CD4+ T cells. Sequenced: memory CD4+ T cells from blood. These receptors all come from an adult in good health and CMV-seropositive.

As regards this clone: A much larger clone lies a single base off, so this may be a read error. The same CDR3 arises from other DNA sequences in this sample as well. The CDR3 region is CAISGQGETQYF. The DNA for the CDR3 is TGTGCCATTAGCGGACAGGGAGAGACCCAGTACTTC. This chain connects TRBV10-3 to TRBJ2-5, with TRBD1 matching over 8 bases. CDR1 and CDR2 from the germline V gene are ENHRY and SYGVKD. J lost 4 bases, V lost 9 bases, and 4 bases had no gene match. The CDR3 consists of 12 residues.

V usage is TRBV5-1 and J usage is TRBJ2-6; 7 bases fit TRBD2. The V and J ends lost 5 bases and 3 bases, in that order; junction bases with no gene match: 5. CDR3 length equals 15 residues. Germline CDR1 SGHRS, CDR2 YFSETQ. The DNA for the CDR3 is TGCGCCAGCAGTCCGGGGGGAAATGGGGCCAACGTCCTGACTTTC. The encoded protein is CASSPGGNGANVLTF.

The rearrangement joins TRBV18 to TRBJ1-4, with no clear D. In germline, CDR1 is KGHSH, CDR2 LQKENI. Trimming left V 3 bases short and J 3 bases short, with 8 bases between. The CDR3 spans 14 residues. The CDR3 is CASSPTGANEKLFF. The CDR3 DNA reads as TGTGCCAGCTCACCGACTGGGGCTAATGAAAAACTGTTTTTT.

The V gene is TRBV28, the J gene TRBJ2-5; TRBD1 matches at 7 bases. V shed 5 bases and J 5 bases; nucleotides not matched to a gene: 14. The CDR3 is made up of 16 amino acids. Per germline, CDR1 MDHEN and CDR2 SYDVKM. Written as DNA, the CDR3 is TGTGCCAGCAGTCCCCCTGAGGCAGGGGGACAGGAGACCCAGTACTTC. Amino acids: CASSPPEAGGQETQYF.

The chain links TRBV18 to TRBJ2-5; possibly TRBD1 for D (6 bases). The CDR3 contains 14 residues. V lost 2 bases and J lost 4, with 11 bases in between. CDR1 is KGHSH and CDR2 is LQKENI in the germline V gene. DNA for the CDR3: TGTGCCAGCTCACCAAGGGGGATGGGAGAGACCCAGTACTTC. Amino acids: CASSPRGMGETQYF.

V gene TRBV5-4 combines with J gene TRBJ2-4, with 7 bases lining up with TRBD2. V shed 4 bases, J shed 0 bases, and the junction held 7 bases outside the gene matches. This CDR3 contains 16 residues. Germline V gene data show CDR1 as SGHNT and CDR2 as YYREEE (reference sequence). The CDR3 region is CASSPRGGLAKNIQYF. Here the CDR3 DNA reads TGTGCCAGCAGCCCAAGGGGAGGGCTAGCCAAAAACATTCAGTACTTC.

The CDR3: CATSGRGAFGSGANVLTF. CDR3 sequence (DNA): TGTGCCACCAGCGGGCGGGGAGCGTTCGGCTCTGGGGCCAACGTCCTGACTTTC. The chain recombines TRBV15 with TRBJ2-6, with a tentative D call TRBD2 (6 bases). CDR1 is LNHNV, CDR2 YYDKDF, per germline (reference sequence). The CDR3 has 18 residues. V lost 5 bases and J lost 0, with 17 bases in between.

This chain uses TRBV27 with TRBJ1-2; D is ambiguous. V lost 6 bases and J lost 8, with 19 bases in between. Germline values: CDR1 MNHEY, CDR2 SMNVEV (reference sequence). CDR3 length: 14 amino acids. CDR3 DNA sequence: TGTGCCAGCAGCCCAACCTCGACGACGGGAGGCTACACCTTC. It translates to CASSPTSTTGGYTF.

The CDR3 DNA reads as TGTGCCAGCTCACCAGAGTCGAGGACCGGGGAGCTGTTTTTT. Translated: CASSPESRTGELFF. The V call is TRBV18, the J call TRBJ2-2; no definite D call. Trimming took off 2 bases at V and 5 bases at J, with 9 bases between the two ends. Germline lookup yields CDR1 KGHSH and CDR2 LQKENI. The CDR3 is made up of 14 amino acids.

The rearrangement links TRBV5-1 to TRBJ2-7, with 11 nucleotides matching TRBD2. Germline trimming cut 1 base from V and 5 bases from J; bases unmatched to any gene: 14. Germline V gene data show CDR1 as SGHRS and CDR2 as YFSETQ. The CDR3 is made up of 18 amino acids. CDR3 coding DNA: TGCGCCAGCAGCTTGCGGGACCCACCTAGCGGGGGGATCAACGAGCAGTACTTC. This encodes CASSLRDPPSGGINEQYF.

This chain joins TRBV20-1 and TRBJ2-7; D remains unclear. The germline gives CDR1 DFQATT, CDR2 SNEGSKA (reference sequence). Deletions cut 2 bases from V and 5 bases from J, with 7 bases between. There are 11 residues in the CDR3. The CDR3 region has the DNA TGCAGTGCTAGATCTGACCACGAGCAGTACTTC. Translating it yields CSARSDHEQYF.

A single count supports this clone. The chain employs TRBV5-1 and TRBJ1-4; TRBD1 agrees at 8 bases. This CDR3 has 17 residues. Germline CDR1 is SGHRS and CDR2 is YFSETQ. The junction had 13 bases not matched to a gene; V was cut back by 4 bases and J by 5 bases. The CDR3 DNA is TGCGCCAGCAGCCCCAAATTACTGACAGGGGCAAATGAAAAACTGTTTTTT. Translation: CASSPKLLTGANEKLFF.

The count of this clone is one. V and J are TRBV6-1 and TRBJ1-2; 9 bases are shared with TRBD1. CDR3 length equals 14 residues. V lost 1 base, J lost 5 bases, and 2 bases stayed unmatched. Germline CDR1 and CDR2: MNHNS and SASEGT. Here the CDR3 DNA reads TGTGCCAGCAGTGAAGGGGGGACAGGGTATGGCTACACCTTC. Protein: CASSEGGTGYGYTF.

This chain joins TRBV9 and TRBJ1-1; a weak D match, TRBD1 (6 bases). The V and J ends lost 4 bases and 1 base respectively, with 17 bases between them. The germline gives CDR1 SGDLS, CDR2 YYNGEE. This CDR3 spans 16 amino acids. The CDR3 region has the DNA TGTGCCAGCAGCCCTGGGTGGGGGCAGGGGAACACTGAAGCTTTCTTT. It is translated as CASSPGWGQGNTEAFF.

The CDR3 sequence: CASSTSQGLETQYF. In DNA form, the CDR3 reads TGTGCCAGCAGCACTAGTCAGGGTCTAGAGACCCAGTACTTC. This chain uses TRBV6-1 with TRBJ2-5, with D perhaps assigned TRBD1 or TRBD2 (5 bases each). Germline V gene lookup returns CDR1 MNHNS and CDR2 SASEGT. V gave up 6 bases and J gave up 4 bases, with 15 bases separating them. The CDR3 spans 14 residues.

Here the CDR3 reads CASSRGLAGTTDTQYF. The CDR3 DNA follows: TGTGCCAGCAGCCGAGGACTAGCGGGGACCACAGATACGCAGTATTTT. The V gene is TRBV4-2, the J gene TRBJ2-3; 12 bases fit TRBD2. The length of the CDR3 is 16 residues. Trimming took 4 bases from V and 2 from J; bases not matched to a gene: 4. Per the germline V gene, CDR1 is LGHNA and CDR2 is YNFKEQ.

The chain is built from TRBV7-9 and TRBJ2-7, with a possible D match to TRBD1 (6 bases). V was pared by 7 bases and J by 5 bases, with 18 bases between. This CDR3 contains 14 residues. Germline CDR1 is SEHNR and CDR2 is FQNEAQ (reference sequence). The CDR3: CASTTGTPSHEQYF. The CDR3 DNA sequence: TGTGCCAGCACCACCGGGACACCTTCCCACGAGCAGTACTTC.

The gene calls are TRBV4-2 and TRBJ2-3; TRBD2 might be the D (7 bases). Germline CDR1 reads LGHNA; CDR2 reads YNFKEQ. This CDR3 spans 15 amino acids. V lost 7 bases and J 2 bases, leaving 16 bases between the germline ends. In nucleotides, the CDR3 is TGTGCCAGCAACCGAGGGGGGGCGGTCACAGATACGCAGTATTTT. It yields the protein CASNRGGAVTDTQYF.

This rearrangement joins TRBV2 to TRBJ1-1; D remains unclear. Trimming pared 0 bases from V and 4 bases from J, leaving 12 bases between. The CDR3 has 15 amino acids. The germline V gene has CDR1 SNHLY and CDR2 FYNNEI. The CDR3 protein is CASSEAGFAATEAFF. CDR3 bases: TGTGCCAGCAGTGAAGCAGGGTTCGCTGCCACTGAAGCTTTCTTT.

This clone has more than one count but fewer than ten. V gene TRBV5-6 combines with J gene TRBJ1-1; TRBD1 agrees at 9 bases. The CDR3 spans 14 residues. The germline V gene has CDR1 SGHDT and CDR2 YYEEEE. Unmatched junction bases numbered 4, after V lost 2 bases and J lost 5 bases. The CDR3 spells CASSFGTGWTEAFF. The CDR3 coding sequence is TGTGCCAGCAGCTTTGGGACAGGGTGGACTGAAGCTTTCTTT.

The CDR3 sequence is CASGLVCLGLGLGYTF. Here the CDR3 DNA reads TGTGCTAGTGGTTTGGTATGTCTGGGACTGGGTTTAGGCTACACCTTC. The chain employs TRBV12-5 and TRBJ1-2; the D gene is possibly TRBD1 (5 bases). This CDR3 has 16 amino acids. The germline gives CDR1 LGHNT, CDR2 FRNRAP. V lost 0 bases and J 8 bases, leaving 19 bases between the germline ends. Using reference TRBV12-5 and TRBJ1-2 for the parts outside the CDR3, the full variable domain is DARVTQTPRHKVTEMGQEVTMRCQPILGHNTVFWYRQTMMQGLELLAYFRNRAPLDDSGMPKDRFSAEMPDATLATLKIQPSEPRDSAVYFCASGLVCLGLGLGYTFGSGTRLTVV.

The chain links TRBV18 to TRBJ2-5; D tentatively fits TRBD1 or TRBD2 (5 bases each). CDR3 length: 11 residues. Germline CDR1 is KGHSH and CDR2 is LQKENI. V was pared by 7 bases and J by 3 bases, with 6 bases between. CDR3 coding DNA: TGTGCCAGCTTGGGGGAAGAGACCCAGTACTTC. As protein: CASLGEETQYF.

CDR3 loop: CASSLDFTTKQFF. CDR3 sequence (DNA): TGTGCCAGCAGTTTGGACTTTACAACTAAGCAGTTCTTC. The V call is TRBV28, the J call TRBJ2-1; maybe TRBD2 (5 bases). Trimming took 3 bases from V and 11 from J, leaving 14 bases between them. Germline V gene lookup returns CDR1 MDHEN and CDR2 SYDVKM. The CDR3 totals 13 residues.

The chain links TRBV28 to TRBJ2-7, with D possibly TRBD1 on 6 matching bases. Trimming stripped 3 bases from V and 1 base from J, with 19 bases between. Per the germline V gene, CDR1 is MDHEN and CDR2 is SYDVKM. This CDR3 spans 17 amino acids. The CDR3 nucleotides read TGTGCCAGCAGTTTGGGGCGCCTGGGGGCCAATTCCTACGAGCAGTACTTC. Protein: CASSLGRLGANSYEQYF.

The rearrangement uses TRBV7-2 and TRBJ2-3; D might be TRBD2 (5 bases). Germline CDR1 is SGHTA and CDR2 is FQGNSA. This CDR3 has 17 amino acids. Trimming pared 2 bases from V and 3 bases from J, leaving 18 bases between. The CDR3 here is CASSLRAQAARTDTQYF. The CDR3 DNA reads as TGTGCCAGCAGCTTAAGGGCTCAAGCGGCCCGGACAGATACGCAGTATTTT.

The chain links TRBV5-6 to TRBJ2-5; the match to TRBD1 covers 9 bases. With V trimmed by 4 bases and J by 5 bases, 9 bases remained unmatched. CDR3 size: 15 residues. CDR1 is SGHDT and CDR2 is YYEEEE in the germline V gene. CDR3 protein: CASSVSGTGRETQYF. CDR3 in DNA: TGTGCCAGCAGCGTCTCCGGGACAGGGAGGGAGACCCAGTACTTC.

The gene calls are TRBV7-2 and TRBJ2-1; no definite D call. V lost 1 base, J lost 1 base, and 8 bases lay in between. Germline CDR1 is SGHTA and CDR2 is FQGNSA. The CDR3 loop spans 15 amino acids. CDR3 coding DNA: TGTGCCAGCAGCTTAGTGTCTCCGTCCTACAATGAGCAGTTCTTC. It yields the protein CASSLVSPSYNEQFF.

This clone has just one count. The chain carries TRBV5-1 and TRBJ1-1; possibly TRBD1 for D (5 bases). The CDR3 is 12 amino acids. Germline loops: CDR1 SGHRS, CDR2 YFSETQ. V lost 6 bases and J 8 bases, leaving 14 bases between the germline ends. The CDR3 region has the DNA TGCGCCAGCAAGGGCGGGCGGGACGAAGCTTTCTTT. Protein sequence: CASKGGRDEAFF.